This section outlines one T cell receptor (beta chain) sequence together with its context. The specificity of this receptor is unknown. The input lacks base qualities; no much larger clone sits a single base away. The record originates from a study of T cell changes during pregnancy in multiple sclerosis (dated by TCRdb to between 2019 and 2020). As for the study more broadly: The study looked at changes in the T cell repertoire across pregnancy in women with multiple sclerosis.

The library was made by the immunoSEQ multiplex PCR assay. The table comes from immuneACCESS by way of TCRdb, which keeps in-frame sequences with V and J called. Part of the clones is missing from these tables; in studies checked, under half for an unresolved V gene and the rest for unknown reasons. For this sample there are around 80,000 clones; around 92% appear just once. Approximately 2.5% of the sample goes to the ten largest clones. The source is a female donor with multiple sclerosis, enrolled in a pregnancy study. Material: peripheral blood, obtained before pregnancy.

The CDR3 region reads CSLSPGFENEQYF. The nucleotide sequence is given as TGCAGCCTCTCTCCAGGGTTTGAGAACGAGCAGTACTTC. The chain employs TRBV29-1 and TRBJ2-7; D gene: possibly TRBD1, on 5 matching bases. In the germline V gene, CDR1 corresponds to SQVTM and CDR2 to ANQGSEA. The cysteine opens and the phenylalanine closes a CDR3 of 13 amino acids. Only CDR3 DNA is held: 39 bases, read in frame from base 1. V was cut back by 8 bases and J by 5 bases, leaving a gap of 19 bases between them.